The clone carrying this T cell receptor (beta chain) occurred many times. Graves' hyperthyroidism qualified as stable when ophthalmopathy did not progress within 18 months. The study excluded patients with uncontrolled infection, other autoimmune disease, pregnancy or lactation. The data derive from a study of T cells in Graves' hyperthyroidism and ophthalmopathy. TCR beta CDR3 sequences were amplified from RNA transcripts. HTBI primers were used for first-round RT-PCR of the TCR CDR3. MiXCR was run by TCRdb on the multiplex PCR reads, yielding one entry per CDR3 protein. The sample includes roughly 750,000 distinct CDR3 sequences, about 17% seen only once; the top ten take around 8%. Deletions cut 1 base from V and 0 bases from J, with 8 bases between. The CDR3 has 15 amino acids. Looked up from germline, CDR1 is KGHDR and CDR2 is SFDVKD.

V is TRBV24-1 and J is TRBJ2-5, with D possibly TRBD2 on 6 matching bases. The sequence derives from a man younger than 30 with Graves' hyperthyroidism. Sequencing used blood. The CDR3 protein is CATSDFGGDQETQYF. Here the CDR3 DNA reads TGTGCCACCAGTGATTTTGGCGGGGACCAAGAGACCCAGTACTTC.